The 25 T cell receptor beta chains below were found in one sample sequenced in a study of cytomegalovirus exposure and HLA in healthy donors. Produced via immunoSEQ multiplex PCR; TCRdb's table is partial and in-frame only. The sample holds roughly 150,000 clones, roughly 86% seen once. Sequencing used PBMCs. These receptor sequences come from a man aged 18 to 30 in good health and CMV-seropositive.

CDR3 sequence: CATGRAGSGANVLTF. The CDR3 bases are TGTGCCACGGGCCGTGCGGGCTCTGGGGCCAACGTCCTGACTTTC. The chain joins TRBV15 to TRBJ2-6; D is perhaps TRBD2 (5 bases). From germline, CDR1 is LNHNV and CDR2 YYDKDF (reference sequence). This CDR3 spans 15 amino acids. Trimming removed 9 bases at V and 0 bases at J, with 12 bases between. The full variable domain, with the rest looked up from reference TRBV15 and TRBJ2-6, is DAMVIQNPRYQVTQFGKPVTLSCSQTLNHNVMYWYQQKSSQAPKLLFHYYDKDFNNEADTPDNFQSRRPNTSFCFLDIRSPGLGDTAMYLCATGRAGSGANVLTFGAGSRLTVL.

The chain carries TRBV6-1 and TRBJ2-1, with TRBD2 identical over 9 bases. The J segment lost 7 bases and the V segment lost 8 bases, leaving 12 bases of the junction unmatched. CDR1 and CDR2 from the germline V gene are MNHNS and SASEGT. The CDR3 length is 15 residues. The CDR3 here is CASDIRGLASNEQFF. The CDR3 DNA is TGTGCCAGCGACATCCGAGGACTAGCGTCGAATGAGCAGTTCTTC.

The chain employs TRBV5-1 and TRBJ2-7; D is uncertain. Germline CDR1 reads SGHRS; CDR2 reads YFSETQ. V lost 7 bases and J 3 bases, leaving 32 bases between the germline ends. This CDR3 region has 19 residues. The CDR3 spells CASSHDPNHRSLIFYEQYF. Written as DNA, the CDR3 is TGCGCCAGCTCCCACGACCCCAACCACAGAAGTCTAATCTTCTACGAGCAGTACTTC.

The J gene is TRBJ1-2, the V gene TRBV10-3; 8 bases are shared with TRBD1. This CDR3 spans 13 amino acids. The V gene's germline CDR1 is ENHRY and CDR2 SYGVKD. V was pared by 4 bases and J by 6 bases, with 4 bases of the junction left unmatched. The CDR3: CAISVTGGDGYTF. In DNA form, the CDR3 reads TGTGCCATCAGTGTAACAGGGGGTGATGGCTACACCTTC.

The chain couples TRBV5-6 to TRBJ1-1; a weak D match, TRBD1 (6 bases). Germline V gene lookup returns CDR1 SGHDT and CDR2 YYEEEE. Trimming pared 4 bases from V and 2 bases from J, leaving 12 bases between. CDR3 length: 14 residues. The CDR3 sequence is CASSAGVFNTEAFF. The CDR3, as DNA: TGTGCCAGCAGCGCAGGGGTTTTTAACACTGAAGCTTTCTTT.

This clone has only a few counts. This chain uses TRBV28 with TRBJ2-7; 7 bases fit TRBD2. V dropped 3 bases and J dropped 3; count of bases not matched to a gene: 11. Germline lookup yields CDR1 MDHEN and CDR2 SYDVKM. The CDR3 consists of 16 residues. The CDR3 bases are TGTGCCAGCAGTTTTCCCAGCGGGACCCTTCACTACGAGCAGTACTTC. Translating gives CASSFPSGTLHYEQYF.

The chain recombines TRBV9 with TRBJ2-1; D uncertain. V gave up 3 bases and J gave up 2 bases, with 6 bases separating them. The CDR3 loop spans 13 amino acids. Germline-derived CDR1 and CDR2 are SGDLS and YYNGEE. CDR3 region: CASSGVTYNEQFF. CDR3 bases: TGTGCCAGCAGCGGAGTCACCTACAATGAGCAGTTCTTC.

This chain joins TRBV28 and TRBJ2-7, with D possibly TRBD2 on 6 matching bases. Trimming took 2 bases from V and 0 from J, leaving 11 bases between them. The CDR3 spans 15 residues. The germline V gene has CDR1 MDHEN and CDR2 SYDVKM. The CDR3 spells CASSLEAGSSYEQYF. In DNA, the CDR3 is TGTGCCAGCAGTTTAGAGGCGGGAAGCTCCTACGAGCAGTACTTC.

The chain employs TRBV10-3 and TRBJ2-3; 7 bases are a match to TRBD2. J gave up 1 base and V 8 bases, and 3 bases lay outside the gene matches. The CDR3 totals 13 residues. Germline-derived CDR1 and CDR2 are ENHRY and SYGVKD. Written as DNA, the CDR3 is TGTGCCATCGTGGCGGGGGGCACAGATACGCAGTATTTT. Its translation is CAIVAGGTDTQYF.

The rearrangement uses TRBV7-6 and TRBJ2-7; no clear D. The CDR3 runs 15 residues. CDR1 SGHVS and CDR2 FNYEAQ come from the germline V gene. V was clipped by 1 base and J by 0 bases, with 10 bases between them. The CDR3 nucleotides read TGTGCCAGCAGCTTAGACAGTACCAGCTCCTACGAGCAGTACTTC. This gives the protein CASSLDSTSSYEQYF.

The sample holds one count of this clone. V is TRBV29-1 and J is TRBJ2-1; 11 nucleotides agree with TRBD2. This CDR3 comprises 16 residues. V lost 5 bases to trimming and J lost 4 bases; unmatched junction nucleotides: 10. Germline CDR1 and CDR2: SQVTM and ANQGSEA. The CDR3 loop reads CSVLLVLAGGYNEQFF. CDR3 sequence (DNA): TGCAGCGTTCTTCTAGTCCTAGCGGGAGGTTACAATGAGCAGTTCTTC.

This sequence joins TRBV11-3 and TRBJ1-1, with D hard to call. Trimming removed 2 bases at V and 3 bases at J, with 13 bases between. There are 15 residues in the CDR3. Germline V gives CDR1 SGHNT, CDR2 YENEEA. Here the CDR3 DNA reads TGTGCCAGCAGCTTACGGTGGCGGCTTGACACTGAAGCTTTCTTT. It codes for CASSLRWRLDTEAFF.

The gene calls are TRBV5-1 and TRBJ2-5, with D possibly matching TRBD1 (5 bases). V was clipped by 2 bases and J by 5 bases, with 19 bases between them. Germline-derived CDR1 and CDR2 are SGHRS and YFSETQ. This CDR3 is 16 amino acids long. The CDR3 region is CASSLHGKGYSETQYF. The CDR3 bases are TGCGCCAGCAGCTTACATGGGAAGGGGTACAGTGAGACCCAGTACTTC.

V gene TRBV28 combines with J gene TRBJ2-7; D remains ambiguous. Trimming took 7 bases from V and 4 from J, leaving 14 bases between them. Germline CDR1 MDHEN, CDR2 SYDVKM. This CDR3 is 13 amino acids long. The CDR3 DNA is TGTGCCAGCAAACCGGGTCTCACATACGAGCAGTACTTC. This translates into CASKPGLTYEQYF.

The chain recombines TRBV5-1 with TRBJ2-5; the D is unclear. The CDR3 extends over 13 amino acids. Trimming left V 0 bases short and J 0 bases short, with 3 bases between. Germline-derived CDR1 and CDR2 are SGHRS and YFSETQ. CDR3 amino acids: CASSLADQETQYF. CDR3 nucleotides: TGCGCCAGCAGCTTGGCTGACCAAGAGACCCAGTACTTC.

The rearrangement links TRBV19 to TRBJ2-7; 7 nucleotides agree with TRBD1. Trimming cost V 5 bases and J 2 bases; bases outside gene matches: 6. Germline CDR1 and CDR2: LNHDA and SQIVND (reference sequence). CDR3 length: 14 residues. Here the CDR3 DNA reads TGTGCCAGTAGTCCCCCCGACAGGGCCTACGAGCAGTACTTC. Translated, it gives CASSPPDRAYEQYF. Drawing the rest from reference TRBV19 and TRBJ2-7, the complete variable domain is DGGITQSPKYLFRKEGQNVTLSCEQNLNHDAMYWYRQDPGQGLRLIYYSQIVNDFQKGDIAEGYSVSREKKESFPLTVTSAQKNPTAFYLCASSPPDRAYEQYFGPGTRLTVT.

This sequence joins TRBV6-5 and TRBJ1-1; unclear D gene. Germline CDR1 and CDR2: MNHEY and SVGAGI. The V gene lost 0 bases and the J gene lost 5 bases, with 4 bases spanning the gap. The CDR3 covers 12 residues. CDR3 coding DNA: TGTGCCAGCAGTTACTCGAGAACTGAAGCTTTCTTT. Its protein product is CASSYSRTEAFF.

The chain couples TRBV5-4 to TRBJ2-6; TRBD2 might be the D (5 bases). V dropped 6 bases and J dropped 2 bases, with 9 bases sitting between them. Germline V CDR1 and CDR2: SGHNT, YYREEE (reference sequence). The CDR3 runs to 14 residues. CDR3 sequence (DNA): TGTGCCAGCAAGGAGGTAGCTGGGGCCAACGTCCTGACTTTC. Its translation: CASKEVAGANVLTF.

The V call is TRBV30, the J call TRBJ1-1; 11 positions agree with TRBD1. The V segment lost 5 bases and the J segment 1 base; nucleotides outside the gene matches: 0. The CDR3 is made up of 13 amino acids. CDR1 and CDR2 from the germline V gene are GTSNPN and SVGIG (reference sequence). CDR3: CAWGQGANTEAFF. CDR3 DNA: TGTGCCTGGGGACAGGGGGCGAACACTGAAGCTTTCTTT.

This chain uses TRBV14 with TRBJ1-2; D uncertain. The germline V and J ends were trimmed by 0 bases and 4 bases, with 12 bases remaining between them. CDR3 length: 15 amino acids. Germline lookup yields CDR1 SGHDN and CDR2 FVKESK. The CDR3 is CASSQDLAGSYGYTF. In nucleotides, the CDR3 is TGTGCCAGCAGCCAAGATTTGGCGGGGAGCTATGGCTACACCTTC. Drawing the rest from reference TRBV14 and TRBJ1-2, the complete variable domain is EAGVTQFPSHSVIEKGQTVTLRCDPISGHDNLYWYRRVMGKEIKFLLHFVKESKQDESGMPNNRFLAERTGGTYSTLKVQPAELEDSGVYFCASSQDLAGSYGYTFGSGTRLTVV.

V and J are TRBV6-6 and TRBJ2-1; D gene uncertain. The CDR3 extends over 13 amino acids. V was clipped by 4 bases and J by 6 bases, with 10 bases between them. Germline lookup yields CDR1 MNHNY and CDR2 SVGAGI (reference sequence). CDR3 sequence reads: CASSSPPGNEQFF. The CDR3 DNA is TGTGCCAGCAGTTCTCCACCCGGCAATGAGCAGTTCTTC.

The rearrangement uses TRBV7-9 and TRBJ2-3; D is undetermined. The CDR3 length is 13 residues. The germline V gene encodes CDR1 SEHNR and CDR2 FQNEAQ (reference sequence). Trimming pared 5 bases from V and 1 base from J, leaving 7 bases between. The CDR3 DNA reads TGTGCCAGCAGCCCTTCAGGCACAGATACGCAGTATTTT. This translates into CASSPSGTDTQYF.

The CDR3 nucleotides read TGTGCCAGCAGTTTACTAGTCGGGGGAGAATATGGCTACACCTTC. It translates to CASSLLVGGEYGYTF. J is TRBJ1-2 and V is TRBV28, with a weak D call TRBD1 (5 bases). Per germline, CDR1 MDHEN and CDR2 SYDVKM. The CDR3 sequence is 15 residues long. Trimming stripped 2 bases from V and 5 bases from J, with 15 bases between.

V usage is TRBV19 and J usage is TRBJ2-1, with 10 positions matching TRBD2. Germline lookup yields CDR1 LNHDA and CDR2 SQIVND (reference sequence). Germline trimming cut 3 bases from V and 1 base from J; bases unmatched to any gene: 3. CDR3 size: 16 residues. The CDR3 DNA reads as TGTGCCAGTAGTATCTCTAGCGGGAGTTCCTACAATGAGCAGTTCTTC. Its protein product is CASSISSGSSYNEQFF.

The V gene is TRBV7-9, the J gene TRBJ1-4; tentative D call: TRBD1 (5 bases). Trimming took off 7 bases at V and 3 bases at J, with 12 bases between the two ends. Germline CDR1 SEHNR, CDR2 FQNEAQ (reference sequence). The CDR3 extends over 14 amino acids. DNA of the CDR3: TGTGCCAGCACCTTGGACATATCTAATGAAAAACTGTTTTTT. This sequence encodes CASTLDISNEKLFF.